This T cell receptor (beta chain) stems from a study of OX40 agonist ivuxolimab in advanced cancers. Overall study: Patients got intravenous ivuxolimab at 0.01 to 10 mg/kg every 2 weeks. Hepatocellular carcinoma, melanoma, renal cell or head and neck cancer was diagnosed in the dose-escalation patients.

Germline-derived CDR1 and CDR2 are SGHTA and FQGNSA. The CDR3 loop spans 13 amino acids. V lost 5 bases and J 0 bases, leaving 8 bases between the germline ends. Sequenced by immunoSEQ multiplex PCR; TCRdb stores in-frame clones only, minus some. The table lists roughly 40,000 clones, around 90% of them singletons. The receptor was isolated from an adult with an advanced solid tumor such as melanoma, head and neck, liver or kidney cancer. The gene calls are TRBV7-2 and TRBJ2-7, with D possibly being TRBD1 (6 bases). Sample: CD4+ or CD8+ T cells sorted from blood, taken in a trial of the OX40 agonist ivuxolimab. The CDR3 region has the DNA TGTGCCAGCAGCCCGACAGGCTCCTACGAGCAGTACGTC. Translated: CASSPTGSYEQYV.